The T cell receptor beta chain described here comes from a study of T-cell reconstitution after alpha-beta-depleted transplantation in children. Study-level findings and limits: It was newly produced T cells that mostly accounted for T-cell counts and diversity one year after transplant.

The CDR3 consists of 14 residues. The V end lost 2 bases, the J end lost 5 bases, and 13 bases lay between the germline ends. CDR1 SGDLS and CDR2 YYNGEE come from the germline V gene. This clonotype came up many times. Its antigen is unknown. Molecular barcoding with unique molecular identifiers was used for the TCRbeta library. TCRdb reprocessed the PCR reads with MiXCR, giving one entry per CDR3 protein. The sample lists about 580,000 distinct CDR3 sequences, approximately 22% occurring once. The V gene is TRBV9, the J gene TRBJ2-5; the D gene is possibly TRBD1 (6 bases). The TCR was taken from a boy under two years old who had a stem cell transplant for acute myeloid leukemia, so the T cells may come from the graft donor. Material: PBMCs, mostly from graft donor cells, obtained 360 days after TCRalphabeta/CD19-depleted stem cell transplant. CDR3 in DNA: TGTGCCAGCAGCGTCCCCAGGGGTTTGGAGACCCAGTACTTC. It encodes CASSVPRGLETQYF. Supplemented by reference TRBV9 and TRBJ2-5, the full variable domain reads DSGVTQTPKHLITATGQRVTLRCSPRSGDLSVYWYQQSLDQGLQFLIQYYNGEERAKGNILERFSAQQFPDLHSELNLSSLELGDSALYFCASSVPRGLETQYFGPGTRLLVL.